Shown below are 29 T cell receptor beta chains from a single sample sequenced in a study of blood T cell repertoires in COVID-19. TCRdb's table, derived via immunoSEQ multiplex PCR, lists solely in-frame clones and lacks some. The sample lists some 230,000 clones; roughly 84% were seen once. Sequencing used peripheral blood. The receptors were gathered from a woman in her forties or fifties with acute or convalescent COVID-19.

The chain recombines TRBV21-1 with TRBJ1-3; TRBD1, the table's D call, lacks a check against the DNA. TRBV21-1 is tagged as a pseudogene. This CDR3 comprises 19 residues. In DNA form, the CDR3 reads TGTGCCAGCAGCAAAGATCCAGGTTATCCCCTGAGCTCTGGAAACACCATATATTTT. Its protein product is CASSKDPGYPLSSGNTIYF.

There are a few counts of this clone. V and J are TRBV5-4 and TRBJ1-2; 7 bases are a match to TRBD1. CDR3 length: 15 amino acids. Trimming at V came to 0 bases and at J to 0 bases, leaving 2 bases not matched to a gene. Germline lookup yields CDR1 SGHNT and CDR2 YYREEE (reference sequence). The CDR3 spells CASSLGGQANYGYTF. For the CDR3, the DNA is TGTGCCAGCAGCTTGGGTGGACAGGCTAACTATGGCTACACCTTC.

The gene calls are TRBV2 and TRBJ1-2, with 7 positions matching TRBD1. Trimming at V came to 8 bases and at J to 7 bases, leaving 7 bases not matched to a gene. The CDR3 is made up of 12 amino acids. CDR1 SNHLY and CDR2 FYNNEI come from the germline V gene. CDR3 coding DNA: TGTGCCAGCCTAGCCACAGGGGTTGGCTACACCTTC. Amino acids: CASLATGVGYTF.

The chain links TRBV7-3 to TRBJ2-3, with TRBD2 matching over 9 bases. Trimming cost V 1 base and J 5 bases; bases outside gene matches: 13. Germline assignment: CDR1 SGHTA and CDR2 FQGTGA. The CDR3 runs 18 residues. CDR3 region: CASSLRPRQGLAVDTQYF. CDR3 nucleotide sequence: TGTGCCAGCAGCTTAAGGCCTAGGCAGGGACTAGCTGTAGATACGCAGTATTTT.

Only a few counts were recorded for this clone. The chain is built from TRBV27 and TRBJ1-1, with D possibly being TRBD1 (5 bases). The CDR3 consists of 14 residues. V was pared by 3 bases and J by 1 base, with 9 bases between. CDR1 is MNHEY and CDR2 is SMNVEV in the germline V gene (reference sequence). The CDR3 is CASSFGRGNTEAFF. The CDR3 nucleotides are TGTGCCAGCAGTTTCGGGAGGGGGAACACTGAAGCTTTCTTT.

The chain carries TRBV28 and TRBJ1-2; 8 nucleotides line up with TRBD1. This CDR3 spans 13 amino acids. CDR1 MDHEN and CDR2 SYDVKM come from the germline V gene. Trimming removed 8 bases from V and 5 bases from J; junction bases left unmatched: 7. CDR3 protein: CASRQGFHYGYTF. CDR3 coding DNA: TGTGCCAGCCGACAGGGGTTCCATTATGGCTACACCTTC.

The V and J genes are TRBV6-2 or TRBV6-3 and TRBJ2-7; TRBD1 aligns across 9 bases. With 5 bases clipped from V and 3 bases from J, the junction kept 2 bases outside the gene matches. Germline V gives CDR1 MNHEY, CDR2 SVGEGT. The CDR3 covers 13 residues. Here the CDR3 reads CASSRTGDYEQYF. The CDR3 DNA follows: TGTGCCAGCAGTCGGACAGGGGACTACGAGCAGTACTTC.

The chain links TRBV6-5 to TRBJ2-1; 8 bases fit TRBD2. The CDR3 runs to 13 residues. Germline V gene sequence: CDR1 MNHEY, CDR2 SVGAGI. V dropped 6 bases and J dropped 9; count of bases not matched to a gene: 7. The DNA for the CDR3 is TGTGCCAGCAGACAGCGGGAGTGGGGTGAGCAGTTCTTC. Protein sequence: CASRQREWGEQFF.

This clone has a single count. Written as DNA, the CDR3 is TGTGCCTGGAGTGTCGACTCGTGGGGGGGCGGCGAGCAGTACTTC. It is translated as CAWSVDSWGGGEQYF. V is TRBV30 and J is TRBJ2-7; possibly TRBD2 for D (7 bases). The CDR3 has 15 amino acids. V gave up 0 bases and J gave up 6 bases, with 18 bases separating them. The germline CDR1 and CDR2 sequences are GTSNPN and SVGIG (reference sequence). Based on the CDR3 plus reference TRBV30 and TRBJ2-7, the full variable domain is SQTIHQWPATLVQPVGSPLSLECTVEGTSNPNLYWYRQAAGRGLQLLFYSVGIGQISSEVPQNLSASRPQDRQFILSSKKLLLSDSGFYLCAWSVDSWGGGEQYFGPGTRLTVT.

This clone was seen more than once but under ten times. J is TRBJ2-2 and V is TRBV5-1, with 16 positions matching TRBD2. The CDR3 is 17 amino acids. Germline V lookup: CDR1 SGHRS, CDR2 YFSETQ. J lost 5 bases, V lost 4 bases, and 5 bases had no gene match. In DNA, the CDR3 is TGCGCCAGCAGCGTCGGGACTAGCGGGAGGGTGACCGGGGAGCTGTTTTTT. This sequence encodes CASSVGTSGRVTGELFF.

The chain couples TRBV5-1 to TRBJ2-3, with 9 bases matching TRBD1. With V trimmed by 4 bases and J by 3 bases, 9 bases remained unmatched. There are 16 residues in the CDR3. Germline CDR1 and CDR2: SGHRS and YFSETQ. DNA for the CDR3: TGCGCCAGCAGCGTCGGGACAGGGCTGGGAACAGATACGCAGTATTTT. It translates to CASSVGTGLGTDTQYF.

The chain has TRBV6-4 and TRBJ2-1, with a possible D match to TRBD1 (6 bases). Trimming cost V 2 bases and J 5 bases, with 7 bases left between them. The CDR3 loop spans 13 amino acids. Germline values: CDR1 MRHNA, CDR2 SNTAGT. CDR3: CASSDHRDNEQFF. The CDR3 coding sequence is TGTGCCAGCAGTGACCACAGGGACAATGAGCAGTTCTTC.

For the CDR3, the DNA is TGTGCCAGCAGCCAAGAAGGGATGCGGGGGGGCGGCACAGATACGCAGTATTTT. It translates to CASSQEGMRGGGTDTQYF. This chain joins TRBV4-2 and TRBJ2-3; 9 bases line up with TRBD2. V lost 0 bases, J lost 1 base, and 8 bases stayed unmatched. This CDR3 has 18 residues. Germline CDR1 is LGHNA and CDR2 is YNFKEQ.

This clone has more than one count but fewer than ten. In the same sample, other DNA sequences code for this CDR3. This chain links TRBV10-3 with TRBJ2-7, with TRBD1 as a possible D gene (6 bases). Trimming removed 3 bases at V and 3 bases at J, with 6 bases between. Per the germline V gene, CDR1 is ENHRY and CDR2 is SYGVKD. The CDR3 length is 12 residues. The CDR3: CAISEQGYEQYF. The DNA of the CDR3 is TGTGCCATCAGTGAACAGGGCTACGAGCAGTACTTC.

The chain combines TRBV21-1 with TRBJ1-1; TRBD1, the table's D call, was not compared with the DNA. TRBV21-1 is an annotated pseudogene. The CDR3 has 17 amino acids. CDR3 in DNA: TGTGCCAGCAGCAAAGGAGCTACAGGGAGAGTGGAGACTGAAGCTTTCTTT. It translates to CASSKGATGRVETEAFF.

In its sample, this clone was seen a few times. The gene calls are TRBV6-6 and TRBJ1-2, with D possibly being TRBD1 (6 bases). Trimming shortened V by 0 bases and J by 4 bases, and 15 bases separated the two germline ends. The CDR3 totals 16 residues. The germline CDR1 and CDR2 sequences are MNHNY and SVGAGI (reference sequence). CDR3 DNA sequence: TGTGCCAGCAGTTACTCATCCCCAGGGGTTAGCTATGGCTACACCTTC. It yields the protein CASSYSSPGVSYGYTF.

The V call is TRBV7-2, the J call TRBJ2-5; 7 bases match TRBD1. This CDR3 is 15 amino acids long. CDR1 is SGHTA and CDR2 is FQGNSA in the germline V gene. J was trimmed by 3 bases and V by 5 bases; bases with no gene match: 9. CDR3 in amino acids: CASSNRQGWEETQYF. Here the CDR3 DNA reads TGTGCCAGCAGCAACCGACAGGGTTGGGAAGAGACCCAGTACTTC. Using reference TRBV7-2 and TRBJ2-5 for the parts outside the CDR3, the full variable domain is GAGVSQSPSNKVTEKGKDVELRCDPISGHTALYWYRQSLGQGLEFLIYFQGNSAPDKSGLPSDRFSAERTGGSVSTLTIQRTQQEDSAVYLCASSNRQGWEETQYFGPGTRLLVL.

V usage is TRBV7-9 and J usage is TRBJ1-2; D remains ambiguous. V dropped 0 bases and J dropped 3 bases, with 8 bases sitting between them. In germline, CDR1 is SEHNR, CDR2 FQNEAQ (reference sequence). The CDR3 is 14 residues long. Here the CDR3 reads CASSLALTYYGYTF. The CDR3 coding sequence is TGTGCCAGCAGCTTAGCGCTCACTTACTATGGCTACACCTTC.

V is TRBV7-9 and J is TRBJ2-7; 8 bases agree with TRBD1. V was clipped by 5 bases and J by 2 bases; unmatched bases: 5. Germline V CDR1 and CDR2: SEHNR, FQNEAQ (reference sequence). The CDR3 runs to 14 residues. The CDR3 region is CASSRDRNTYEQYF. DNA for the CDR3: TGTGCCAGCAGCCGGGACAGGAACACCTACGAGCAGTACTTC.

This clone was observed a handful of times. V usage is TRBV5-1 and J usage is TRBJ1-5, with D perhaps matching TRBD1 (6 bases). V was shortened by 5 bases and J by 4 bases, with 10 bases between the two germline ends. CDR3 size: 13 residues. Germline V lookup: CDR1 SGHRS, CDR2 YFSETQ. CDR3 nucleotide sequence: TGCGCCAGCAGTGGGCAGGGGAATCAGCCCCAGCATTTT. This sequence encodes CASSGQGNQPQHF. Together with reference TRBV5-1 and TRBJ1-5, the CDR3 gives the full variable domain: KAGVTQTPRYLIKTRGQQVTLSCSPISGHRSVSWYQQTPGQGLQFLFEYFSETQRNKGNFPGRFSGRQFSNSRSEMNVSTLELGDSALYLCASSGQGNQPQHFGDGTRLSIL.

The chain employs TRBV5-1 and TRBJ1-1; maybe TRBD1 (5 bases). Germline values: CDR1 SGHRS, CDR2 YFSETQ. CDR3 size: 13 residues. V was trimmed by 5 bases and J by 6 bases, leaving 14 bases between them. The CDR3 coding sequence is TGCGCCAGCAGTCCTCGGGGAGGGGCTGAAGCTTTCTTT. Translation gives CASSPRGGAEAFF. The full variable domain, its missing parts supplied by reference TRBV5-1 and TRBJ1-1, is KAGVTQTPRYLIKTRGQQVTLSCSPISGHRSVSWYQQTPGQGLQFLFEYFSETQRNKGNFPGRFSGRQFSNSRSEMNVSTLELGDSALYLCASSPRGGAEAFFGQGTRLTVV.

The J gene is TRBJ2-7, the V gene TRBV5-1; TRBD1 aligns across 8 bases. Losses at the gene ends were 5 bases for V and 3 bases for J; bases not matched to a gene: 4. Germline lookup yields CDR1 SGHRS and CDR2 YFSETQ. This CDR3 is 13 amino acids long. For the CDR3, the DNA is TGCGCCAGCAGGCCAACAGGGGGCTACGAGCAGTACTTC. The encoded protein is CASRPTGGYEQYF.

The rearrangement uses TRBV10-3 and TRBJ2-1; TRBD2 agrees at 9 bases. CDR1 and CDR2 (germline): ENHRY, SYGVKD. V lost 6 bases, J lost 10 bases, and 16 bases stayed unmatched. The CDR3 runs to 16 residues. CDR3 sequence: CAIRPPSGEGHQEQFF. DNA for the CDR3: TGTGCCATCAGACCCCCTAGCGGGGAGGGCCATCAGGAGCAGTTCTTC.

The CDR3 nucleotides are TGCAGTGCTAGTCAGGGGCCCGCTTCCGAAGCTTTCTTT. This encodes CSASQGPASEAFF. This chain connects TRBV20-1 to TRBJ1-1, with a weak D call TRBD1 (6 bases). This CDR3 comprises 13 residues. Germline V gene lookup returns CDR1 DFQATT and CDR2 SNEGSKA (reference sequence). V was shortened by 3 bases and J by 8 bases, with 16 bases between the two germline ends.

V and J are TRBV6-5 and TRBJ1-1; D not resolved. V was shortened by 3 bases and J by 2 bases, with 7 bases between the two germline ends. The CDR3 consists of 13 residues. In germline, CDR1 is MNHEY, CDR2 SVGAGI. CDR3 sequence reads: CASSYNRNTEAFF. CDR3 bases: TGTGCCAGCAGTTATAATAGAAACACTGAAGCTTTCTTT.

This sequence joins TRBV6-2 or TRBV6-3 and TRBJ2-1, with D possibly TRBD2 on 5 matching bases. The CDR3 extends over 14 amino acids. Germline CDR1 reads MNHEY; CDR2 reads SVGEGT. The V end was cut by 6 bases, the J end by 8 bases, with 17 bases between. CDR3 DNA: TGTGCCAGCAGCCTCCCCGGGGTAACCTATGAGCAGTTCTTC. Its protein is CASSLPGVTYEQFF.

The rearrangement joins TRBV9 to TRBJ1-1; a weak D match, TRBD1 (6 bases). Trimming removed 0 bases from V and 1 base from J, with 10 bases in between. The CDR3 is made up of 15 amino acids. Per the germline V gene, CDR1 is SGDLS and CDR2 is YYNGEE. DNA for the CDR3: TGTGCCAGCAGCGTAGGCGGACAGTCGAACACTGAAGCTTTCTTT. Translation gives CASSVGGQSNTEAFF.

The chain combines TRBV28 with TRBJ2-3; a weak D match, TRBD2 (6 bases). This CDR3 has 15 amino acids. V was cut by 7 bases and J by 6 bases, with 20 bases left in between. Germline V gene sequence: CDR1 MDHEN, CDR2 SYDVKM. The CDR3 here is CASKPGTLVTDTQYF. DNA of the CDR3: TGTGCCAGCAAACCCGGGACTCTGGTGACGGATACGCAGTATTTT. The full variable domain, its missing parts supplied by reference TRBV28 and TRBJ2-3, is DVKVTQSSRYLVKRTGEKVFLECVQDMDHENMFWYRQDPGLGLRLIYFSYDVKMKEKGDIPEGYSVSREKKERFSLILESASTNQTSMYLCASKPGTLVTDTQYFGPGTRLTVL.

The chain uses TRBV9 and TRBJ2-3, with D possibly TRBD2 on 6 matching bases. The V gene's germline CDR1 is SGDLS and CDR2 YYNGEE. V was shortened by 0 bases and J by 1 base, with 12 bases between the two germline ends. The CDR3 sequence is 16 residues long. CDR3 loop: CASSVGVGGGTDTQYF. DNA of the CDR3: TGTGCCAGCAGCGTAGGGGTGGGGGGAGGCACAGATACGCAGTATTTT.